The 21 T cell receptor beta chains below come from one sample, sequenced in a study of response to subunit inactivated influenza vaccine. TCRdb processed the RT-PCR reads anew with MiXCR; each CDR3 protein has one entry. Of some 640,000 distinct CDR3 sequences in the sample, about 14% were seen once. Specimen: PBMCs from blood, collected less than 15 days before vaccination. These receptors all stem from a man aged 50-59 years who received an inactivated influenza vaccine.

The table lists this clonotype with a few counts. The rearrangement links TRBV12-3 or TRBV12-4 to TRBJ1-1; D call uncertain. Trimming removed 3 bases at V and 3 bases at J, with 11 bases between. This CDR3 comprises 14 residues. CDR3 in amino acids: CASSFRVKDTEAFF. CDR3 sequence (DNA): TGTGCCAGCAGTTTCCGGGTGAAGGACACTGAAGCTTTCTTT.

In this sample, this clonotype turned up many times. At one of its ends the junction is not consistent with the germline gene, which may arise from a read error. The rearrangement uses TRBV7-9 and TRBJ1-4; TRBD1 is a possible D gene (5 bases). CDR3 size: 10 residues. Germline V gives CDR1 SEHNR, CDR2 FQNEAQ (reference sequence). The CDR3 nucleotides read TGTGCCAGCAGCCTACAGGACTTGGTTTTT. This encodes CASSLQDLVF.

This clonotype was counted only a few times. This sequence joins TRBV10-2 and TRBJ2-7, with 7 bases identical to TRBD1. V gave up 3 bases and J gave up 4 bases; unmatched junction bases: 6. Germline CDR1 WSHSY, CDR2 SAAADI. The CDR3 consists of 14 residues. The CDR3 region has the DNA TGCGCCAGCAGTGAAGGGACAGCCGTTTACGAGCAGTACTTC. This translates into CASSEGTAVYEQYF.

This clonotype was detected ten times or more. The chain combines TRBV29-1 with TRBJ1-1; weak D call: TRBD1 (6 bases). CDR1 is SQVTM, CDR2 ANQGSEA, per germline. The germline V and J ends were trimmed by 3 bases and 0 bases, with 20 bases remaining between them. This CDR3 contains 17 residues. The CDR3 region has the DNA TGCAGCGTTGAGGACAGTCTGATGCCCATGATGAACACTGAAGCTTTCTTT. Amino acids: CSVEDSLMPMMNTEAFF.

V gene TRBV4-3 combines with J gene TRBJ2-1; the D gene could be TRBD1 or TRBD2 (5 bases each). Trimming pared 5 bases from V and 9 bases from J, leaving 11 bases between. The CDR3 extends over 12 amino acids. Germline assignment: CDR1 LGHNA and CDR2 YSLEER. The CDR3 here is CASSWDGIEQFF. The CDR3 nucleotides read TGCGCCAGCAGCTGGGACGGGATTGAGCAGTTCTTC.

The table lists this clonotype with a few counts. V and J are TRBV4-2 and TRBJ2-2, with 9 bases aligning to TRBD1. V trimming: 3 bases; J trimming: 13 bases; junction bases outside the gene matches: 18. In germline, CDR1 is LGHNA, CDR2 YNFKEQ. CDR3 length equals 17 residues. For the CDR3, the DNA is TGTGCCAGCAGCCAGGAGAAGACAGGGGGGAATCTAAGACGGCTGTTTTTT. Its translation: CASSQEKTGGNLRRLFF.

This clonotype has at least ten counts. The chain joins TRBV6-2 or TRBV6-3 to TRBJ2-7; D remains unclear. Germline V gene data show CDR1 as MNHEY and CDR2 as SVGEGT. This CDR3 contains 12 residues. Trimming left V 6 bases short and J 5 bases short, with 11 bases between. Here the CDR3 DNA reads TGTGCCAGCAGCTCCTGGCTGGACGAGCAGTACTTC. Protein product: CASSSWLDEQYF.

V usage is TRBV12-3 or TRBV12-4 and J usage is TRBJ1-4; the D is unclear. V was clipped by 1 base and J by 11 bases, with 14 bases between them. This CDR3 has 14 amino acids. CDR3 amino acids: CASSLVGPNGKLFF. Written as DNA, the CDR3 is TGTGCCAGCAGTTTAGTAGGACCCAATGGCAAACTGTTTTTT.

A remark on this clonotype: Since a much larger clone is just one base distant, this may be a read error. This chain connects TRBV7-2 to TRBJ2-7; TRBD1 aligns across 7 bases. CDR3 length: 13 residues. CDR1 and CDR2 from the germline V gene are SGHTA and FQGNSA. The CDR3, as DNA: TGTGCCAGCCGTCAAACAGGGGCCCTCGAGCATTACTTC. This gives the protein CASRQTGALEHYF. Complete variable domain (other parts from reference TRBV7-2 and TRBJ2-7): GAGVSQSPSNKVTEKGKDVELRCDPISGHTALYWYRQSLGQGLEFLIYFQGNSAPDKSGLPSDRFSAERTGGSVSTLTIQRTQQEDSAVYLCASRQTGALEHYFGPGTRLTVT.

The chain is built from TRBV6-5 and TRBJ2-1, with D possibly matching TRBD2 (6 bases). The germline V gene has CDR1 MNHEY and CDR2 SVGAGI. Trimming shortened V by 1 base and J by 0 bases, and 10 bases separated the two germline ends. The CDR3 runs 16 residues. The CDR3 DNA sequence: TGTGCCAGCAGTTACTGGGGGAGGAGCTCCTACAATGAGCAGTTCTTC. This gives the protein CASSYWGRSSYNEQFF.

This clonotype turned up a few times. Mismatch with germline at one junction end may stem from a read error. The gene calls are TRBV7-9 and TRBJ1-2; D not resolved. The V gene's germline CDR1 is SEHNR and CDR2 FQNEAQ (reference sequence). CDR3 size: 11 residues. Written as DNA, the CDR3 is TGTGCCCTCGAGGGTTACTACGGCTACACCTTC. Residues: CALEGYYGYTF.

The chain is built from TRBV5-1 and TRBJ1-4; 9 nucleotides line up with TRBD1. With V trimmed by 3 bases and J by 4 bases, 1 base remained unmatched. CDR1 is SGHRS, CDR2 YFSETQ, per germline. The CDR3 is 14 amino acids. Here the CDR3 DNA reads TGCGCCAGCAGCTGGACAGGGGATAATGAAAAACTGTTTTTT. Translating it yields CASSWTGDNEKLFF.

This clonotype was counted ten times or more. V gene TRBV20-1 combines with J gene TRBJ1-1; D perhaps matches TRBD1 (5 bases). Germline CDR1 is DFQATT and CDR2 is SNEGSKA (reference sequence). Between the trimmed V and J ends, which lost 0 bases and 1 base, there was a span of 6 bases. The CDR3 runs to 13 residues. CDR3 protein: CSARDGGNTEAFF. CDR3 nucleotides: TGCAGTGCTAGAGATGGGGGGAACACTGAAGCTTTCTTT.

In its sample, this clonotype was seen a few times. The chain has TRBV6-1 and TRBJ1-6, with no clear D. The germline V gene has CDR1 MNHNS and CDR2 SASEGT. This CDR3 comprises 14 residues. Trimming removed 6 bases from V and 10 bases from J, with 16 bases in between. The DNA of the CDR3 is TGTGCCAGCAGGCAAATTTCAGCCGGCTCACCCCTCCACTTT. Amino acid sequence: CASRQISAGSPLHF.

This clonotype was detected many times. The chain recombines TRBV29-1 with TRBJ2-5, with 11 bases identical to TRBD1. This CDR3 spans 14 amino acids. Losses at the gene ends were 7 bases for V and 3 bases for J; bases not matched to a gene: 7. Germline lookup yields CDR1 SQVTM and CDR2 ANQGSEA. The CDR3 DNA reads TGCAGCGCCCCCGGGACAGGGGGGGAAGAGACCCAGTACTTC. This sequence encodes CSAPGTGGEETQYF.

The gene calls are TRBV15 and TRBJ2-2; 13 bases align to TRBD2. Germline V gene sequence: CDR1 LNHNV, CDR2 YYDKDF (reference sequence). V shed 0 bases and J 0 bases; nucleotides not matched to a gene: 4. CDR3 size: 19 residues. CDR3 coding DNA: TGTGCCACCAGCAGAGATCGAGGACTAGCGGGAGCGAACACCGGGGAGCTGTTTTTT. Its translation is CATSRDRGLAGANTGELFF.

This sequence joins TRBV29-1 and TRBJ2-1, with 12 positions matching TRBD2. Germline assignment: CDR1 SQVTM and CDR2 ANQGSEA. J lost 9 bases, V lost 4 bases, and 7 bases had no gene match. The CDR3 is 14 amino acids. The DNA of the CDR3 is TGCAGCGTTGGGCTAGCGGGAGGGCCGGGTGAGCAGTTCTTC. Its protein is CSVGLAGGPGEQFF.

The rearrangement joins TRBV3-1 to TRBJ2-6; 7 positions match TRBD1. This CDR3 comprises 17 residues. Germline CDR1 is LGHDT and CDR2 is YNNKEL (reference sequence). With 4 bases clipped from V and 0 bases from J, the junction kept 6 bases outside the gene matches. The CDR3 protein is CASSRQGQHSGANVLTF. The CDR3 DNA is TGTGCCAGCAGCCGACAGGGCCAGCACTCTGGGGCCAACGTCCTGACTTTC.

The V gene is TRBV4-1, the J gene TRBJ2-6, with 8 bases identical to TRBD2. Germline V gives CDR1 MGHRA, CDR2 YSYEKL. Unmatched junction bases numbered 6, after V lost 4 bases and J lost 16 bases. The CDR3 loop spans 12 amino acids. CDR3 sequence reads: CASSLRGEILTF. The DNA of the CDR3 is TGCGCCAGCAGCCTGCGGGGGGAGATACTGACTTTC.

This clonotype came up a few times. The J gene is TRBJ2-1, the V gene TRBV5-1, with no clear D. The germline V and J ends were trimmed by 3 bases and 5 bases, with 6 bases remaining between them. CDR1 is SGHRS and CDR2 is YFSETQ in the germline V gene. The CDR3 extends over 12 amino acids. In DNA form, the CDR3 reads TGCGCCAGCAGCTCCGGTGACAATGAGCAGTTCTTC. This sequence encodes CASSSGDNEQFF. The complete variable domain, with remaining parts taken from reference TRBV5-1 and TRBJ2-1, reads KAGVTQTPRYLIKTRGQQVTLSCSPISGHRSVSWYQQTPGQGLQFLFEYFSETQRNKGNFPGRFSGRQFSNSRSEMNVSTLELGDSALYLCASSSGDNEQFFGPGTRLTVL.

V usage is TRBV29-1 and J usage is TRBJ2-3, with 9 nucleotides matching TRBD2. Per the germline V gene, CDR1 is SQVTM and CDR2 is ANQGSEA. This CDR3 has 15 amino acids. The ends lost 3 bases at V and 1 base at J; junction bases unmatched: 5. The DNA for the CDR3 is TGCAGCGTTGACATTGGCGGGGGGGGCACAGATACGCAGTATTTT. Protein sequence: CSVDIGGGGTDTQYF.